A single sample gave rise to the 10 T cell receptor beta chains below, sequenced in a study of cytomegalovirus exposure and HLA in healthy donors. PCR primers comprised 60 Vbeta and 13 Jbeta primers. Repertoires were generated with immunoSEQ multiplex PCR, while TCRdb's copy carries only in-frame clones and drops some. The sample contains over 150,000 clones, around 88% of which appear only once. Sequenced: PBMCs. The receptors come from a woman in her thirties in good health and CMV-seronegative.

This clone was detected only a few times. V and J are TRBV6-5 and TRBJ2-1; 11 positions agree with TRBD2. The CDR3 is 15 amino acids. V lost 6 bases and J lost 6; bases outside the gene matches: 7. Germline V CDR1 and CDR2: MNHEY, SVGAGI. In DNA, the CDR3 is TGTGCCAGCAGACCCACCGGACTAGCGGGCAATGAGCAGTTCTTC. Protein product: CASRPTGLAGNEQFF.

The chain is built from TRBV9 and TRBJ1-3; D remains unclear. V gave up 3 bases and J gave up 0 bases, with 7 bases separating them. The germline V gene encodes CDR1 SGDLS and CDR2 YYNGEE. The CDR3 extends over 14 amino acids. The DNA of the CDR3 is TGTGCCAGCAGCGAGCGAGACTCTGGAAACACCATATATTTT. Residues: CASSERDSGNTIYF.

The chain joins TRBV5-8 to TRBJ2-3, with 8 bases aligning to TRBD2. The germline gives CDR1 SGHTS, CDR2 YDEGEE. CDR3 size: 18 residues. Trimming cost V 0 bases and J 0 bases; bases outside gene matches: 9. The CDR3 sequence: CASSLGGGIAGSTDTQYF. The DNA of the CDR3 is TGTGCCAGCAGCTTGGGCGGAGGGATAGCGGGAAGCACAGATACGCAGTATTTT.

This clone was seen a single time. J is TRBJ2-7 and V is TRBV5-4; TRBD2 matches at 12 bases. Germline V lookup: CDR1 SGHNT, CDR2 YYREEE (reference sequence). Losses at the gene ends were 3 bases for V and 3 bases for J; bases not matched to a gene: 7. The CDR3 totals 16 residues. This chain's CDR3 is CASSSLGLAGSYEQYF. The DNA of the CDR3 is TGTGCCAGCAGCTCCCTCGGACTAGCGGGAAGCTACGAGCAGTACTTC.

The table lists this clone with a few counts. The chain employs TRBV7-3 and TRBJ2-3, with a weak D call TRBD1 (5 bases). Deletions cut 3 bases from V and 2 bases from J, with 6 bases between. Germline CDR1 and CDR2: SGHTA and FQGTGA. The CDR3 totals 13 residues. The CDR3 DNA is TGTGCCAGCAGCTTGGGGCACACAGATACGCAGTATTTT. Protein product: CASSLGHTDTQYF.

The chain couples TRBV2 to TRBJ2-3; tentatively, D is TRBD2 (5 bases). Germline lookup yields CDR1 SNHLY and CDR2 FYNNEI. Deletions cut 7 bases from V and 0 bases from J, with 14 bases between. The CDR3 covers 15 residues. CDR3 loop: CASTDAGLSTDTQYF. CDR3 in DNA: TGTGCCAGCACCGATGCGGGCCTCAGCACAGATACGCAGTATTTT.

The V gene is TRBV10-3, the J gene TRBJ2-7; 8 nucleotides agree with TRBD2. J was trimmed by 1 base and V by 5 bases; bases with no gene match: 7. The CDR3 runs to 15 residues. The germline V gene encodes CDR1 ENHRY and CDR2 SYGVKD. CDR3 nucleotide sequence: TGTGCCATCAGTTCGGGAGGGGCAGGGTCCTACGAGCAGTACTTC. Translation gives CAISSGGAGSYEQYF.

The chain carries TRBV7-9 and TRBJ2-3; TRBD2 is a possible D gene (5 bases). This CDR3 spans 12 amino acids. Germline-derived CDR1 and CDR2 are SEHNR and FQNEAQ (reference sequence). Between the trimmed V and J ends, which lost 4 bases and 4 bases, there was a span of 6 bases. DNA of the CDR3: TGTGCCAGCAGCTGGGGAGCAGATACGCAGTATTTT. This gives the protein CASSWGADTQYF.

V gene TRBV27 combines with J gene TRBJ1-1; no clear D. The CDR3 consists of 13 residues. Germline assignment: CDR1 MNHEY and CDR2 SMNVEV (reference sequence). V was cut by 5 bases and J by 5 bases, with 12 bases left in between. CDR3 residues: CASSPRLRTEAFF. In nucleotides, the CDR3 is TGTGCCAGCAGTCCCCGACTGAGGACTGAAGCTTTCTTT.

This chain uses TRBV25-1 with TRBJ1-2; D gene unclear. The CDR3 consists of 14 residues. Germline loops: CDR1 MGHDK, CDR2 SYGVNS. V was trimmed by 7 bases and J by 7 bases, leaving 19 bases between them. The chain's CDR3 is CASTPPGRPFGYTF. CDR3 bases: TGTGCCAGCACCCCCCCGGGGAGACCTTTTGGCTACACCTTC.